This TCR beta chain was recovered during a study of beta chain features in type 1 diabetes. From germline, CDR1 is WSHSY and CDR2 SAAADI. The CDR3 runs to 12 residues. Trimming took off 7 bases at V and 11 bases at J, with 17 bases between the two ends. The investigators reverse transcribed all of the isolated RNA, so they sequenced expressed TCRB transcripts. Generated by immunoSEQ multiplex PCR, the TCRdb table keeps only in-frame clones and is missing some. The sample carries around 340,000 clones, approximately 8% recorded once. Input material: central memory CD4+ T cells from blood. The origin of this receptor is a woman in her late teens or twenties in good health. The genes are TRBV10-2 and TRBJ1-2; possibly TRBD1 for D (5 bases). The CDR3 spells CASTQGNGGYTF. DNA of the CDR3: TGCGCCAGCACCCAGGGAAATGGGGGATACACCTTC.